Below are 28 T cell receptor beta chains sequenced from a single sample in a study of blood T cell repertoires in COVID-19. Assay used: immunoSEQ multiplex PCR; TCRdb lists only in-frame clones, some missing. This table holds around 250,000 clones, 84% found once. The sequencing sample was made of peripheral blood. The receptors come from a man over 45 with active or convalescent COVID-19.

The chain uses TRBV28 and TRBJ2-1, with no clear D. The CDR3 totals 15 residues. In germline, CDR1 is MDHEN, CDR2 SYDVKM. V was cut by 0 bases and J by 2 bases, with 8 bases left in between. The CDR3 DNA follows: TGTGCCAGCAGTTTATGGGCCGAGGCCTACAATGAGCAGTTCTTC. Residues: CASSLWAEAYNEQFF.

The rearrangement uses TRBV28 and TRBJ2-7; 8 nucleotides line up with TRBD1. This CDR3 comprises 12 residues. V was clipped by 10 bases and J by 7 bases; unmatched bases: 9. The germline gives CDR1 MDHEN, CDR2 SYDVKM. CDR3 protein: CATTRGRFEQYF. In DNA, the CDR3 is TGTGCCACCACCAGGGGGCGCTTTGAGCAGTACTTC.

The chain is built from TRBV27 and TRBJ2-5; TRBD2 matches 10 bases. The V gene end was trimmed by 2 bases and the J gene end by 5 bases; junction bases not matched to a gene: 2. CDR3 length equals 14 residues. Per germline, CDR1 MNHEY and CDR2 SMNVEV (reference sequence). The CDR3 region has the DNA TGTGCCAGCAGTTTAAAGGGACTAGCGGAGACCCAGTACTTC. This gives the protein CASSLKGLAETQYF.

The V call is TRBV18, the J call TRBJ2-1, with D unresolved. V lost 4 bases to trimming and J lost 5 bases, with 12 bases between them. The length of the CDR3 is 14 residues. Per germline, CDR1 KGHSH and CDR2 LQKENI. CDR3 sequence (DNA): TGTGCCAGCTCACTTCCGAGGCTAGACAATGAGCAGTTCTTC. Translating it yields CASSLPRLDNEQFF.

The rearrangement links TRBV6-5 to TRBJ1-4; D perhaps matches TRBD1 (5 bases). The CDR3 contains 14 residues. Between the trimmed V and J ends, which lost 8 bases and 0 bases, there was a span of 10 bases. Germline V gene data show CDR1 as MNHEY and CDR2 as SVGAGI. The CDR3 DNA sequence: TGTGCCAGCGGGGACTTCTCAACTAATGAAAAACTGTTTTTT. Translation: CASGDFSTNEKLFF.

The V call is TRBV5-1, the J call TRBJ1-1, with TRBD1 matching 10 bases. The V and J ends lost 4 bases and 8 bases, in that order; junction bases with no gene match: 5. This CDR3 contains 13 residues. Germline-derived CDR1 and CDR2 are SGHRS and YFSETQ. CDR3 sequence: CASSRDRGAEAFF. Here the CDR3 DNA reads TGCGCCAGCAGCCGGGACAGGGGCGCGGAAGCTTTCTTT.

This chain links TRBV19 with TRBJ1-6, with TRBD1 as a possible D gene (6 bases). CDR1 is LNHDA and CDR2 is SQIVND in the germline V gene (reference sequence). V was shortened by 6 bases and J by 10 bases, with 22 bases between the two germline ends. The CDR3 has 16 residues. The CDR3 DNA sequence: TGTGCCAGTAGGCATTGCAGGGGATCGGCTTGCTCACCCCTCCACTTT. Translated, it gives CASRHCRGSACSPLHF.

This rearrangement joins TRBV19 to TRBJ1-4, with 7 bases matching TRBD1. The V and J ends lost 1 base and 8 bases, in that order; junction bases with no gene match: 10. CDR1 is LNHDA, CDR2 SQIVND, per germline (reference sequence). The length of the CDR3 is 16 residues. The CDR3 DNA sequence: TGTGCCAGTAGTATAGGGGGCACAGGGGTAGGAGAAAAACTGTTTTTT. It codes for CASSIGGTGVGEKLFF.

The CDR3 DNA sequence: TGTGCCACCCTAGCGGGGGGTGGGAATGAGCAGTTCTTC. It encodes CATLAGGGNEQFF. The J gene is TRBJ2-1, the V gene TRBV6-5, with 11 bases fitting TRBD2. The CDR3 has 13 amino acids. Per germline, CDR1 MNHEY and CDR2 SVGAGI. Germline trimming cut 10 bases from V and 7 bases from J; bases unmatched to any gene: 6.

The genes are TRBV29-1 and TRBJ1-1; D might be TRBD1 (5 bases). Trimming took off 5 bases at V and 4 bases at J, with 14 bases between the two ends. The CDR3 has 13 amino acids. Germline-derived CDR1 and CDR2 are SQVTM and ANQGSEA. CDR3 loop: CSVQPQGITEAFF. In DNA form, the CDR3 reads TGCAGCGTTCAACCGCAGGGTATCACTGAAGCTTTCTTT.

The chain links TRBV15 to TRBJ1-6, with 9 positions matching TRBD1. The germline V gene encodes CDR1 LNHNV and CDR2 YYDKDF (reference sequence). V dropped 3 bases and J dropped 10; count of bases not matched to a gene: 7. This CDR3 has 15 amino acids. CDR3 DNA: TGTGCCACCAGCAGCGGGGACAGGGCGGGGTCACCCCTCCACTTT. It codes for CATSSGDRAGSPLHF.

This sequence joins TRBV12-3 or TRBV12-4 and TRBJ2-5; weak D call: TRBD1 (5 bases). V lost 4 bases and J 1 base, leaving 7 bases between the germline ends. This CDR3 comprises 13 residues. CDR3 DNA: TGTGCCAGCAGTTCGGACATCCAAGAGACCCAGTACTTC. Translation gives CASSSDIQETQYF.

The table lists this clone with many counts. The rearrangement uses TRBV10-2 and TRBJ2-7; 7 bases fit TRBD1. The CDR3 covers 13 residues. Germline V gives CDR1 WSHSY, CDR2 SAAADI. The V gene end was trimmed by 10 bases and the J gene end by 4 bases; junction bases not matched to a gene: 10. The CDR3 protein is CAILRDRHYEQYF. CDR3 DNA: TGCGCCATCCTACGGGACAGACATTACGAGCAGTACTTC.

This sequence joins TRBV5-6 and TRBJ1-4, with D possibly matching TRBD1 (5 bases). Germline values: CDR1 SGHDT, CDR2 YYEEEE. V lost 0 bases and J 5 bases, leaving 11 bases between the germline ends. The CDR3 runs to 15 residues. The CDR3 sequence: CASSLDQGLNEKLFF. The CDR3 coding sequence is TGTGCCAGCAGCTTGGATCAGGGACTAAATGAAAAACTGTTTTTT.

The chain employs TRBV5-6 and TRBJ1-2; D perhaps matches TRBD1 (6 bases). V gave up 4 bases and J gave up 0 bases, with 13 bases separating them. Germline V gene lookup returns CDR1 SGHDT and CDR2 YYEEEE. The CDR3 extends over 15 amino acids. The CDR3 nucleotides are TGTGCCAGCAGCCCGGGCGGACAGTCTAACTATGGCTACACCTTC. The encoded protein is CASSPGGQSNYGYTF.

The rearrangement joins TRBV14 to TRBJ1-1; no clear D gene. Deletions cut 8 bases from V and 1 base from J, with 11 bases between. The germline gives CDR1 SGHDN, CDR2 FVKESK. The CDR3 runs 13 residues. The CDR3 protein is CASSVQWNTEAFF. CDR3 DNA sequence: TGTGCCAGCTCAGTACAGTGGAACACTGAAGCTTTCTTT.

V is TRBV6-2 or TRBV6-3 and J is TRBJ2-1, with D perhaps TRBD1 (8 bases). Per the germline V gene, CDR1 is MNHEY and CDR2 is SVGEGT. Trimming removed 5 bases from V and 10 bases from J, with 12 bases in between. The CDR3 consists of 12 residues. The CDR3 bases are TGTGCCAGCAGTCACAGGGGGGGAGAGCAGTTCTTC. Translated, it gives CASSHRGGEQFF.

The rearrangement uses TRBV28 and TRBJ1-1, with 8 nucleotides matching TRBD1. This CDR3 is built from 13 residues. V lost 6 bases to trimming and J lost 4 bases; unmatched junction nucleotides: 4. Germline CDR1 and CDR2: MDHEN and SYDVKM. CDR3 coding DNA: TGTGCCAGCAGGGAAACAGGGGGCACTGAAGCTTTCTTT. It codes for CASRETGGTEAFF.

The V gene is TRBV30, the J gene TRBJ1-6; D uncertain. The CDR3 loop spans 13 amino acids. The germline V and J ends were trimmed by 4 bases and 5 bases, with 9 bases remaining between them. The germline V gene has CDR1 GTSNPN and CDR2 SVGIG (reference sequence). The CDR3 sequence is CAWIRENNSPLHF. In DNA, the CDR3 is TGTGCCTGGATTCGAGAGAATAATTCACCCCTCCACTTT.

The chain joins TRBV6-2 or TRBV6-3 to TRBJ2-1; possible D gene TRBD2, 6 bases. From germline, CDR1 is MNHEY and CDR2 SVGEGT. V lost 5 bases, J lost 9 bases, and 23 bases lay in between. The CDR3 is made up of 16 amino acids. CDR3 coding DNA: TGTGCCAGCAGTAGGAGGGGCGGGGCGGGCCCCTTTGAGCAGTTCTTC. It encodes CASSRRGGAGPFEQFF.

The chain recombines TRBV10-3 with TRBJ1-6, with TRBD1 identical over 9 bases. Looked up from germline, CDR1 is ENHRY and CDR2 is SYGVKD. Trimming took 6 bases from V and 7 from J; bases not matched to a gene: 4. This CDR3 has 14 residues. The CDR3 DNA reads TGTGCCATCAGCCCCGGGACAGGGAATTCACCCCTCCACTTT. This encodes CAISPGTGNSPLHF.

The chain has TRBV5-6 and TRBJ2-5, with a tentative D call TRBD2 (5 bases). Germline V CDR1 and CDR2: SGHDT, YYEEEE. CDR3 length: 13 residues. Between the trimmed V and J ends, which lost 0 bases and 9 bases, there was a span of 12 bases. The CDR3 protein is CASSLAGSGAQYF. The CDR3 DNA is TGTGCCAGCAGCTTGGCGGGATCCGGTGCCCAGTACTTC.

This chain joins TRBV5-1 and TRBJ1-4; TRBD1 matches 9 bases. V trimming: 3 bases; J trimming: 12 bases; junction bases outside the gene matches: 3. CDR1 is SGHRS, CDR2 YFSETQ, per germline. CDR3 length: 12 residues. The CDR3 DNA sequence: TGCGCCAGCAGCTGGGGACAGGGAGAACTGTTTTTT. It specifies CASSWGQGELFF.

The V and J genes are TRBV7-8 and TRBJ2-1; the match to TRBD2 covers 13 bases. The CDR3 consists of 15 residues. J gave up 6 bases and V 4 bases, and 3 bases lay outside the gene matches. Germline V lookup: CDR1 SGHVS, CDR2 FQNEAQ. Here the CDR3 DNA reads TGTGCCAGCAGCTCGGGACTAGCGGGGTCCAATGAGCAGTTCTTC. Encoded protein: CASSSGLAGSNEQFF.

The chain employs TRBV10-3 and TRBJ1-1, with D possibly being TRBD1 (6 bases). CDR3 length: 14 amino acids. The V end lost 6 bases, the J end lost 10 bases, and 21 bases lay between the germline ends. Germline-derived CDR1 and CDR2 are ENHRY and SYGVKD. CDR3 sequence reads: CAISLTTDEQGAFF. The CDR3 DNA reads TGTGCCATCAGCCTTACCACGGACGAACAGGGAGCTTTCTTT.

The rearrangement joins TRBV3-1 (or the pseudogene TRBV3-2) to TRBJ2-7, with 14 bases matching TRBD2. Germline V lookup: CDR1 LGHDT, CDR2 YNNKEL (reference sequence). After removal of 4 bases from V and 7 bases from J, the junction contained 3 bases not matched to a gene. The CDR3 totals 14 residues. Written as DNA, the CDR3 is TGTGCCAGCAGCCGACTAGCGGGGGGGCAAGAGCAGTACTTC. This sequence encodes CASSRLAGGQEQYF.

The chain joins TRBV21-1 to TRBJ2-3; the table's D call of TRBD2 was not tested on the DNA. TRBV21-1 is classified as a pseudogene. The CDR3 is made up of 15 amino acids. Written as DNA, the CDR3 is TGTGCCAGCTGCTTTGGTCGGGGGGGACCAGATACGCAGTATTTT. It translates to CASCFGRGGPDTQYF.

The chain recombines TRBV29-1 with TRBJ1-1; D is perhaps TRBD1 (6 bases). Germline V gene data show CDR1 as SQVTM and CDR2 as ANQGSEA. The CDR3 consists of 14 residues. Trimming cost V 5 bases and J 1 base, with 14 bases left between them. The CDR3 DNA follows: TGCAGCGTTCAGGGGACGGTGGGGAACACTGAAGCTTTCTTT. Encoded protein: CSVQGTVGNTEAFF.